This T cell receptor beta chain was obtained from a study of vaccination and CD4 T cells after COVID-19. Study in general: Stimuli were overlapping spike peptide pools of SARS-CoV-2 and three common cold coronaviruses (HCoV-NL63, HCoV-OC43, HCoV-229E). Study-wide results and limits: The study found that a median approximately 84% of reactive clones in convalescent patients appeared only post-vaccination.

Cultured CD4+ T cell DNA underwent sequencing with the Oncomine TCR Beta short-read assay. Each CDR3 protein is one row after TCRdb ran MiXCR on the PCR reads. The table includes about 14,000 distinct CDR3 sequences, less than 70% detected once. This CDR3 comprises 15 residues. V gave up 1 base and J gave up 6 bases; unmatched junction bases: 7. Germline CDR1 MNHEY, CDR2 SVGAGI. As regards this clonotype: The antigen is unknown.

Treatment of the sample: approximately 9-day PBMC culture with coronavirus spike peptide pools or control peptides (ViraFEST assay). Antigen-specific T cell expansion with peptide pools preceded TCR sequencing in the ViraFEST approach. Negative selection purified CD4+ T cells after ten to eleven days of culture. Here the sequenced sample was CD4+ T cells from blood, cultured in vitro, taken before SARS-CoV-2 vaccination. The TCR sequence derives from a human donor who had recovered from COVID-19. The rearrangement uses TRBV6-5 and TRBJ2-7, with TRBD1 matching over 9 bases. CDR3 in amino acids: CASSYLGQGPAEQYF. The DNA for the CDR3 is TGTGCCAGCAGTTACTTGGGACAGGGACCGGCCGAGCAGTACTTC.